This T cell receptor beta chain was sequenced for a study of blood T cells in healthy people across ages. Primers used in a second PCR of roughly 7 to 12 cycles were a sample-barcoded 5' primer and a J-beta primer mix. TCRdb ran MiXCR on the 5' RACE reads and lists one entry per CDR3 protein. The table has about 640,000 distinct CDR3 sequences, approximately 30% seen once. The germline V gene has CDR1 GTSNPN and CDR2 SVGIG (reference sequence). This CDR3 has 13 residues. V was cut by 1 base and J by 5 bases, with 9 bases left in between. The chain employs TRBV30 and TRBJ1-5; D is ambiguous. The receptor's source is an elderly woman in good health. The sample taken for sequencing was blood. The CDR3 nucleotides are TGTGCCTGGAGTGAAGGGATCGATCAGCCCCAGCATTTT. It specifies CAWSEGIDQPQHF.